Below, one TCR beta chain is given with its context. Its specific antigen is unknown. The input lacks base qualities; no much larger clone sits a single base away. Receptor libraries were prepared by the immunoSEQ multiplex PCR assay. A mixture of 60 forward primers for TCR Vbeta segments and 13 reverse primers for TCR Jbeta segments was used in the multiplex PCR. Amplification of the CDR3 region of rearranged TCR beta genes was performed with a multiplex PCR assay on genomic DNA. The Illumina HiSeq System was used to sequence the amplified TCR beta libraries as 87-base-pair reads. On the authors' methods: In a later analysis, 70 million to 95 million unique TCR beta chains were counted across the approximately 640 repertoires, and some 10 million of these chains were shared by at least two donors. Raw reads were error-corrected and collapsed into unique sequences by a nearest-neighbor algorithm in which closely related sequences were merged to remove PCR and sequencing errors. V, D and J gene segments were assigned by aligning CDR3 sequences to IMGT reference sequences. For a sequence to be retained, at least a six-nucleotide match to both a V gene segment and a J gene segment was required. Rearrangements were called productive when the CDR3 lacked stop codons and stayed in frame with V and J; all others were non-productive. Following IMGT convention, CDR3 was defined as the stretch from the second conserved V-encoded cysteine up to the conserved J-encoded phenylalanine. Sequences without an unambiguous match to a single V gene segment were excluded from the earlier analysis of a few hundred of the donors. An earlier analysis of 500 to 700 of the donors classified V segments as functional when productive rearrangements were above 56.7% and as segregating when the standard deviation between donors was above 5%. A statistical classification framework was built to diagnose cytomegalovirus status from the catalog of TCR beta chain sequences. V and J gene assignment, in a later analysis, came from comparing TCR nucleotide sequences with IMGT/GENE-DB human TR gene sequences. Using the TCRdist pipeline, a later analysis assigned CDR3 sequences along with most-parsimonious VDJ recombination scenarios. A later analysis defined each TCR beta chain by its CDR3 amino acid sequence plus V-gene family, and excluded reads lacking a unique V-gene family. As a way to deal with suspected cross-contamination and a sequencing artifact, a later analysis dropped nearly 600 nucleotide sequences that were highly shared and had low generation probability. For each public chain, a later analysis derived a clonal expansion index from normalized ranks of inferred template counts within each repertoire. A later analysis computed generation probabilities with a VDJ recombination model fitted to out-of-frame rearrangements, and checked the results against IGoR. In a later analysis, TCR-TCR, TCR-HLA and TCR-CMV co-occurrence was scored with hypergeometric tests, and a repertoire-size bias correction was applied to TCR pairs. In a later analysis, false discovery rates were estimated by permuting HLA or CMV assignments 20 times. In a later analysis, co-occurring TCRs were grouped using DBSCAN, and TCRdist sequence similarity was added for clustering within HLA-allele-positive subsets. Repertoires with fewer than 30,000 or more than 120,000 public chains were left out of co-occurrence clustering, as were several repertoires with anomalous nucleotide sharing. Entries here come from immuneACCESS through TCRdb and include only in-frame sequences with V and J called. Some clones fail to appear in such tables; in the studies checked, an unresolved V gene covers under half of the shortfall, and the cause of the remainder is unknown. The V and J calls and clone size are taken from that table; D and trimming were inferred from the DNA. A total of 150,000 to 200,000 clones appear in this sample, 81% of them only once. Approximately 1.8% of the sample rests with the top ten.

CDR1 and CDR2 were assigned from the germline V gene as MNHEY and SVGAGI. The germline V and J ends show losses of 0 bases and 2 bases respectively, and no gene match explains 4 bases of the junction. Measured from the cysteine to the phenylalanine, the CDR3 is 16 residues long. The entry retains the CDR3 DNA only, 48 bases that are in frame from base 1. These data belong to a study of cytomegalovirus exposure and HLA in healthy donors (dated by TCRdb to about 2017). Background for the entire study: An earlier analysis of several hundred of the donors reported more than 250 Gb of sequence data and some 100 million unique TCR beta sequences from about 179 million T cells. The genetic ancestry cluster associated with self-reported Caucasian donors included 80% to 90% of the 350 to 500 genotyped donors. All discovery cohort repertoires had been generated on a single sequencing platform. A later analysis re-examined previously published TCR beta repertoires from just over 650 donors and added high-resolution HLA genotyping to investigate patterns of TCR occurrence. A later genetic analysis took genome-wide SNP genotypes for about 60% of the roughly 670 donors and used that subset as a discovery cohort. Four to six DR-DQ haplotypes were handled as single units for association and clustering, since linkage in the cohort was strong. Alongside the repertoire data, information on donor age, sex, ethnicity and CMV serostatus was compiled. Using immunosequencing, the study profiled T cell repertoires from 500 to 800 subjects and related those repertoires to cytomegalovirus serostatus. On average, roughly 200,000 unique TCR beta nucleotide sequences were sequenced per donor among 350 to 400 genotyped donors of the cohort, with roughly a sixth of those sequences being non-productive. The study combined high-throughput TCR immunosequencing, statistical association of individual TCRs with disease status, and machine learning to predict cytomegalovirus infection status. Typing coverage differed by locus: A, B, C, DRB1 and DQB1 were typed in roughly 620-640 donors, DQA1 in roughly 500, DPA1 in nearly 610, and DPB1 in 400 to 480. Roughly 290 gigabases of sequencing data and approximately 92 million unique TCR sequences made up an early release that covered about 640 HLA-typed donors. The study aimed to test whether signatures of past pathogen exposure could be identified by cataloging public T cell receptors. Both class I and class II loci were covered by HLA typing, at four-digit resolution. An earlier analysis of nearly 600 of the donors applied high-throughput TCR beta sequencing to assess whether each TCR beta V gene segment acted as functional or pseudogenic. In the later analysis, no new phenotypic data were used to find candidate immune exposures; instead, reliance was placed on TCR beta sequences and their occurrence across donors. In addition to the first cohort of 650 to 800 subjects, a separate validation cohort of about 120 different subjects was used.

The cohort was made up of around 720 healthy bone marrow donors. At the time of sampling, all cohort members were nominally healthy, though unrecorded immune exposures were likely present. The donor was CMV seronegative and belonged to the group of 352 seronegative cohort members. Each donor provided a peripheral blood sample, and peripheral blood mononuclear cells were used for TCR beta sequencing. The Qiagen DNeasy Blood Extraction Kit was used to extract genomic DNA from the blood cell samples. General conclusions and limits of the study: In vitro tests confirmed that a few of the cytomegalovirus-associated TCR beta chains recognize cytomegalovirus antigens. At a false discovery rate of 0.05, a later analysis linked some 18,000 TCR beta sequences to specific HLA alleles. Sequencing depth was assumed to be roughly uniform across donors in the presence/absence analyses, though that assumption may not hold. In a later analysis, most CMV-associated TCR beta chains were found to appear HLA-restricted, with HLA associations seemingly driven largely by CMV exposure. Only TCR beta chains were sequenced in this cohort, and the absence of alpha or paired-chain data limited detectable features. It was suggested by the authors that the approach could potentially be generalized to other disease states and immunological phenotypes. In a later analysis, HLA-associated TCR beta chains were found to be more clonally expanded and to have lower generation probabilities than equally common non-associated chains. The only immune exposure information available for the cohort was CMV serostatus. The classifier was reported to diagnose cytomegalovirus status with high specificity and sensitivity in both the original cohort and the validation cohort. The study gave a list of around 170 TCR beta chains associated with cytomegalovirus. The sequencing pipeline was judged likely to have produced a cluster of highly shared sequence variants as a technical artifact. An earlier analysis of around 600 of the donors showed that most TCR beta V segments appeared in productive rearrangements either about 90% or about 30% of the time, which broadly matched IMGT annotations. According to a later analysis, parvovirus B19, influenza, CMV and Epstein-Barr virus appeared linked to several top co-occurrence clusters. When HLA alleles, especially DR and DQ, strongly co-occurred, attributing TCR associations to individual alleles was difficult. In a later genetic analysis, a missense DCLRE1C variant was associated with V-gene and J-gene trimming of TCR beta chains, and the association was replicated in an independent cohort. In a later genetic analysis, fewer N-insertions in productive TCRs were reported among donors in an Asian-associated ancestry cluster than the approximately 670-donor mean. The 87-base-pair reads could not distinguish some IMGT-functional V segments, including TRBV6-2 and TRBV6-3, so those segments were excluded. Most TCR sequences were observed very rarely across donors, whereas some public TCRs were present in many individuals. Because counts were too low, 15 to 20 rarely observed V segments, including chromosome 9 orphons, were excluded from the earlier analysis of roughly 580 of the donors. Correlated functional status among segregating V segments might be attributable to linkage disequilibrium, but an unknown experimental factor could not be ruled out. A further reported finding was that TCR beta sequences accurately predicted the HLA-A and HLA-B alleles for most subjects in the first cohort. In a later analysis, the rate of TCR association differed among HLA loci, with DRB1 alleles having the most associated TCRs and HLA-C alleles having the fewest. Because HLA typing was missing for some donors at each locus, association tests included only the typed subset.

The sequence derives from a man between 18 and 29 years old in good health and CMV-seronegative. The chain uses TRBV6-5 and TRBJ2-3; TRBD2 fits 8 bases in the junction. Sequencing used PBMCs. The DNA reads as follows: TGTGCCAGCAGTTACTCGGGACTAGGAAACACAGATACGCAGTATTTT. It encodes CASSYSGLGNTDTQYF.